This T cell receptor (beta chain) was documented in a study of cytomegalovirus exposure and HLA in healthy donors. General study findings and limits: In a later analysis, donors in an Asian-associated ancestry cluster reportedly had fewer N-insertions in productive TCRs than the cohort mean. Cytomegalovirus association was assigned to about 150 TCR beta chains. Reports described diagnosis of cytomegalovirus status by the classifier as highly specific and sensitive. Analyses of presence/absence relied on an assumption of roughly uniform sequencing depth across donors.

Primers for the PCR totalled 60 Vbeta and 13 Jbeta. Using immunoSEQ multiplex PCR, the repertoire was profiled, and TCRdb retains in-frame clones only, with some absent. The repertoire holds around 110,000 clones, with 81% as singletons. Note on this clone: Its antigen is unidentified.

The source material was PBMCs. The TCR comes from a woman in her twenties or thirties in good health and CMV-seronegative.

The CDR3 region has the DNA TGTGCCAGCAGTACCCCCCGGGACATCCGCTCCTACGAGCAGTACTTC. Translating it yields CASSTPRDIRSYEQYF. This chain connects TRBV2 to TRBJ2-7, with a weak D call TRBD1 (6 bases). Germline V gives CDR1 SNHLY, CDR2 FYNNEI. The CDR3 is 16 amino acids. The V and J ends lost 5 bases and 0 bases respectively, with 17 bases between them.